This entry lists 19 T cell receptor beta chains sequenced from one sample in a study of blood T cells in healthy people across ages (dated by TCRdb to the mid-2010s). Library preparation used 5' RACE. Sequencing was carried out with an Illumina HiSeq 2500. A second about 7 to 12 cycle PCR used a sample-barcoded 5' primer and a J-beta primer mix. TCRdb ran its own pipeline on the public reads, namely fastp trimming at Q25 and MiXCR clone calling, and kept in-frame beta chains. Rows with one shared CDR3 protein collapse into an entry with the most common genes and DNA. This sample gives 850,000 or so distinct CDR3 sequences in total; under 35% of them show up just once. The top ten clones comprise roughly 17% of the sample. The sample comprised blood. The receptor set was obtained from an elderly woman in good health.

This clonotype was observed at least ten times. The chain has TRBV12-3 or TRBV12-4 and TRBJ2-5; the D gene could be TRBD1 or TRBD2 (5 bases each). Trimming cost V 1 base and J 7 bases, with 7 bases left between them. The CDR3 is 12 amino acids. The CDR3 DNA sequence: TGTGCCAGCAGTTTAGGAGGGGTGACCCAGTACTTC. Protein sequence: CASSLGGVTQYF.

This clonotype was counted a few times. A much larger clonotype is one base distant, so this may be a read error. This chain connects TRBV27 to TRBJ2-3; 11 nucleotides agree with TRBD1. J gave up 1 base and V 4 bases, and 10 bases lay outside the gene matches. In germline, CDR1 is MNHEY, CDR2 SMNVEV (reference sequence). The CDR3 covers 18 residues. The DNA of the CDR3 is TGTGCCAGCAGTTATCTTGCCCCGGGACAGGGGGGCACAGATACGCAGTATTTT. Residues: CASSYLAPGQGGTDTQYF.

The V call is TRBV5-1, the J call TRBJ2-5, with 12 nucleotides matching TRBD2. Unmatched junction bases numbered 5, after V lost 4 bases and J lost 4 bases. Germline values: CDR1 SGHRS, CDR2 YFSETQ. The CDR3 has 15 amino acids. CDR3 DNA: TGCGCCAGCAGCCTGATGACTAGCGGGGGAGAGACCCAGTACTTC. Its translation: CASSLMTSGGETQYF.

Many counts were recorded for this clonotype. The V gene is TRBV5-1, the J gene TRBJ2-7, with TRBD1 as a possible D gene (7 bases). CDR1 and CDR2 from the germline V gene are SGHRS and YFSETQ. Between the trimmed V and J ends, which lost 0 bases and 5 bases, there was a span of 15 bases. This CDR3 has 15 amino acids. The CDR3 spells CASSLGRGATDEQYF. The CDR3 DNA is TGCGCCAGCAGCTTGGGCAGGGGGGCGACAGACGAGCAGTACTTC.

With respect to this clonotype: A much larger clone lies one base from this, so it may be a read error. The chain combines TRBV5-4 with TRBJ2-7; 7 nucleotides line up with TRBD1. Per germline, CDR1 SGHNT and CDR2 YYREEE (reference sequence). CDR3 length: 14 residues. The CDR3 bases are TGTGCCAGCAGCGGACAGGACCTCTCCTACGAGCGGTACTTC. Its translation: CASSGQDLSYERYF.

This clonotype was detected many times. The V call is TRBV29-1, the J call TRBJ2-5; 7 bases are shared with TRBD1. Germline V gene data show CDR1 as SQVTM and CDR2 as ANQGSEA. CDR3 length: 12 residues. The ends lost 6 bases at V and 5 bases at J; junction bases unmatched: 6. CDR3 sequence (DNA): TGCAGCGTCAACAGGGGAGAGGAGACCCAGTACTTC. It translates to CSVNRGEETQYF.

The chain is built from TRBV11-2 and TRBJ2-7; 9 bases fit TRBD2. Germline V CDR1 and CDR2: SGHAT, FQNNGV. The CDR3 consists of 16 residues. V shed 1 base and J 7 bases; nucleotides not matched to a gene: 11. CDR3 in DNA: TGTGCCAGCAGCTTAGCGGGAGCGGGGGGTAACAATGAGCAGTACTTC. Amino acids: CASSLAGAGGNNEQYF.

This clonotype was seen ten or more times. V and J are TRBV7-2 and TRBJ2-3; the D gene is possibly TRBD1 (6 bases). Germline lookup yields CDR1 SGHTA and CDR2 FQGNSA. This CDR3 contains 14 residues. Trimming removed 3 bases from V and 3 bases from J, with 10 bases in between. The DNA for the CDR3 is TGTGCCAGCAGCTTTAACAGGGTAACAGATACGCAGTATTTT. It translates to CASSFNRVTDTQYF.

Concerning this clonotype: Just one base apart from a much larger clone, this may be a read error. The rearrangement uses TRBV7-2 and TRBJ1-3, with a tentative D call TRBD1 (5 bases). Germline CDR1 reads SGHTA; CDR2 reads FQGNSA. The CDR3 has 15 residues. Trimming pared 1 base from V and 9 bases from J, leaving 16 bases between. CDR3: CASSLVEGSNSTIYF. DNA for the CDR3: TGTGCCAGCAGCTTAGTTGAGGGGAGTAACAGCACCATATATTTT. Combining the CDR3 with reference TRBV7-2 and TRBJ1-3 gives the whole variable domain GAGVSQSPSNKVTEKGKDVELRCDPISGHTALYWYRQSLGQGLEFLIYFQGNSAPDKSGLPSDRFSAERTGGSVSTLTIQRTQQEDSAVYLCASSLVEGSNSTIYFGEGSWLTVV.

To note about this clonotype: This may be a read error, as it is one base from a much larger clone. This chain connects TRBV7-9 to TRBJ2-5; weak D call: TRBD2 (6 bases). Germline CDR1 SEHNR, CDR2 FQNEAQ (reference sequence). This CDR3 region has 15 residues. Trimming cost V 1 base and J 5 bases, with 14 bases left between them. The CDR3 sequence is CASSLGRRGGETQYF. In nucleotides, the CDR3 is TGTGCCAGCAGCTTAGGAAGACGGGGAGGCGAGACCCAGTACTTC.

Only a few counts were recorded for this clonotype. The genes are TRBV7-2 and TRBJ1-5, with D tentatively TRBD1 (5 bases). Germline CDR1 and CDR2: SGHTA and FQGNSA. Trimming took off 1 base at V and 9 bases at J, with 16 bases between the two ends. The CDR3 is 15 residues long. For the CDR3, the DNA is TGTGCCAGCAGCTTAGGGCTGACAGTGCGGGGGCCCCAGCATTTT. Translation gives CASSLGLTVRGPQHF.

Ten or more counts support this clonotype. The gene calls are TRBV7-2 and TRBJ2-4, with 9 bases lining up with TRBD2. The V and J ends lost 4 bases and 0 bases, in that order; junction bases with no gene match: 10. This CDR3 has 18 amino acids. Germline V gene lookup returns CDR1 SGHTA and CDR2 FQGNSA. The CDR3 loop is CASSYSWVAGVAKNIQYF. The CDR3 DNA is TGTGCCAGCAGCTATTCTTGGGTAGCGGGGGTAGCCAAAAACATTCAGTACTTC.

This clonotype was observed a few times. The chain couples TRBV6-1 to TRBJ2-7; tentatively, D is TRBD1 or TRBD2 (5 bases each). The germline V and J ends were trimmed by 8 bases and 2 bases, with 19 bases remaining between them. Per germline, CDR1 MNHNS and CDR2 SASEGT. The CDR3 spans 15 residues. The DNA of the CDR3 is TGTGCCAGCCTCGGTTCTGACAGACTAACCTACGAGCAGTACTTC. This encodes CASLGSDRLTYEQYF.

The sample holds a few counts of this clonotype. A much larger clone lies one base from this, so it may be a read error. The chain is built from TRBV5-1 and TRBJ2-3; tentatively, D is TRBD1 (6 bases). V was cut by 0 bases and J by 3 bases, with 14 bases left in between. The CDR3 is made up of 16 amino acids. In germline, CDR1 is SGHRS, CDR2 YFSETQ. The CDR3 sequence is CASSLASVQGTDTQYF. CDR3 nucleotides: TGCGCCAGCAGCTTGGCCTCGGTTCAGGGGACAGATACGCAGTATTTT.

This clonotype came up many times. The V gene is TRBV10-3, the J gene TRBJ1-1; D is undetermined. CDR1 and CDR2 from the germline V gene are ENHRY and SYGVKD. Trimming took 8 bases from V and 0 from J, leaving 7 bases between them. This CDR3 has 12 amino acids. CDR3 DNA: TGTGCCATCTCGGGTCTGAACACTGAAGCTTTCTTT. Protein sequence: CAISGLNTEAFF.

This clonotype was seen a few times. Being one base from a much bigger clone, this may be a read error. The chain uses TRBV12-3 or TRBV12-4 and TRBJ2-3; 8 bases align to TRBD1. V lost 7 bases to trimming and J lost 4 bases; unmatched junction nucleotides: 7. This CDR3 region has 14 residues. The CDR3 protein is CASKRTGSADTQYF. The CDR3 DNA reads TGTGCCAGCAAACGGACAGGGAGCGCAGATACGCAGTATTTT.

This clonotype was observed a handful of times. The chain recombines TRBV27 with TRBJ1-4, with 11 bases aligning to TRBD1. Trimming took 4 bases from V and 8 from J; bases not matched to a gene: 9. Germline V gives CDR1 MNHEY, CDR2 SMNVEV (reference sequence). This CDR3 region has 16 residues. The CDR3 DNA sequence: TGTGCCAGCAGTTCTTACCGGACAGGGGGCCGGGAAAAACTGTTTTTT. Translation: CASSSYRTGGREKLFF.

This clonotype was observed many times. The CDR3, as DNA: TGTGCCAGCAGTTACTCGGACAGAAGCAATCAGCCCCAGCATTTT. It encodes CASSYSDRSNQPQHF. The chain combines TRBV6-2 or TRBV6-3 with TRBJ1-5; TRBD1 might be the D (6 bases). There are 15 residues in the CDR3. V lost 0 bases and J 1 base, leaving 7 bases between the germline ends. Germline loops: CDR1 MNHEY, CDR2 SVGEGT.

Note on this clonotype: Given a much more abundant clone one base away, this may be a read error. This chain links TRBV11-2 with TRBJ2-3, with TRBD2 identical over 7 bases. The CDR3 covers 16 residues. With 4 bases clipped from V and 2 bases from J, the junction kept 9 bases outside the gene matches. The V gene's germline CDR1 is SGHAT and CDR2 FQNNGV. The CDR3 DNA follows: TGTGCCAGCAGCTCTTCTTACGGGGGGAACACAGATACGCAGTATTTT. Its protein is CASSSSYGGNTDTQYF.